These 4 T cell receptor beta chains were all obtained from the same sample, sequenced in a study of blood T cell repertoires in COVID-19 (dated by TCRdb to the early 2020s). The library was obtained by the immunoSEQ multiplex PCR assay. TCRdb carries this immuneACCESS record with in-frame sequences only. Its versions omit some clonotypes, under half of them owing to an unresolved V gene in the studies checked, with the rest unexplained. This sample has about 160,000 clones in its table, and 88% of those were observed once. Clones ranked in the top ten supply less than 8% of the sample. The sequencing input was PBMCs or T cells enriched from blood (not recorded which). These receptors all stem from a woman in her 50s who had recovered from COVID-19.

The chain couples TRBV29-1 to TRBJ2-1; tentatively, D is TRBD1 (6 bases). The germline gives CDR1 SQVTM, CDR2 ANQGSEA. The CDR3 extends over 14 amino acids. The V and J ends lost 7 bases and 2 bases respectively, with 15 bases between them. The CDR3 nucleotides are TGCAGCGGACAGCAGGGGTCCCCCTACAATGAGCAGTTCTTC. Translated: CSGQQGSPYNEQFF.

This chain connects TRBV5-4 to TRBJ2-5; D not resolved. Germline lookup yields CDR1 SGHNT and CDR2 YYREEE (reference sequence). There are 11 residues in the CDR3. V lost 4 bases and J 2 bases, leaving 3 bases between the germline ends. CDR3 residues: CASSHQETQYF. CDR3 in DNA: TGTGCCAGCAGCCATCAAGAGACCCAGTACTTC.

V gene TRBV6-5 combines with J gene TRBJ2-1; D call uncertain. There are 15 residues in the CDR3. The germline CDR1 and CDR2 sequences are MNHEY and SVGAGI. Trimming took off 8 bases at V and 0 bases at J, with 14 bases between the two ends. The CDR3 DNA reads as TGTGCCAGCGGGTCTGGAGAGATCTCCTACAATGAGCAGTTCTTC. Translating it yields CASGSGEISYNEQFF.

The chain couples TRBV7-3 to TRBJ1-1; D may be TRBD1 (5 bases). V dropped 5 bases and J dropped 4 bases, with 14 bases sitting between them. The germline V gene has CDR1 SGHTA and CDR2 FQGTGA. The CDR3 loop spans 14 amino acids. CDR3 nucleotides: TGTGCCAGCAGCCTGAAGGCGGGGACCACTGAAGCTTTCTTT. It is translated as CASSLKAGTTEAFF.